This T cell receptor beta chain was identified in a study of blood T cell repertoires in COVID-19. Recruitment covered under 25 US areas and drew participants whose ages spanned roughly 18 to 95 years. Each participant's cohort was designated according to participant-reported clinical history. Symptom resolution, clearance, or two negative PCRs marked donors in Cohort 3 as recovered. Measured with immunoSEQ multiplex PCR; TCRdb has only the in-frame clones, and not every one. The sample has approximately 480,000 clones; about 90% are singletons. This clone showed up just a few times. Trimming stripped 4 bases from V and 1 base from J, with 8 bases between. The CDR3 length is 14 residues. Germline CDR1 is SGDLS and CDR2 is YYNGEE.

This TCR was sampled from a young woman who had recovered from COVID-19. Sample: PBMCs or T cells enriched from blood (not recorded which). The rearrangement links TRBV9 to TRBJ2-2, with D uncertain. The CDR3 nucleotides are TGTGCCAGCAGCCCCCGACAGAACACCGGGGAGCTGTTTTTT. Translating it yields CASSPRQNTGELFF.